The clone carrying this T cell receptor beta chain was counted many times. Its antigen is unknown. The data are from a study of neurological immune-mediated disorders. The time point: longitudinal time-point 3. Study-wide results and caveats: No CDR3 amino acid sequences were shared by expanded clones across subjects, suggesting private repertoires in all groups. The study found the most TCR clonal expansion in HTLV-1-associated myelopathy and the least in multiple sclerosis, below healthy controls.

Germline CDR1 ENHRY, CDR2 SYGVKD. The CDR3 loop spans 12 amino acids. V lost 10 bases to trimming and J lost 0 bases, with 9 bases between them. 5'RACE with 10-nucleotide random UMIs produced the cDNA. One entry per CDR3 protein results from TCRdb running MiXCR on the 5' RACE reads. The sample lists 93,000 or so distinct CDR3 sequences, about 10% occurring once. The sequencing input was PBMCs. The chain couples TRBV10-3 to TRBJ2-5; D not certain. This clonotype originated in a female donor with HTLV-1-associated myelopathy (HAM/TSP). The CDR3 loop is CATRGNQETQYF. CDR3 in DNA: TGTGCCACCAGAGGTAACCAAGAGACCCAGTACTTC.